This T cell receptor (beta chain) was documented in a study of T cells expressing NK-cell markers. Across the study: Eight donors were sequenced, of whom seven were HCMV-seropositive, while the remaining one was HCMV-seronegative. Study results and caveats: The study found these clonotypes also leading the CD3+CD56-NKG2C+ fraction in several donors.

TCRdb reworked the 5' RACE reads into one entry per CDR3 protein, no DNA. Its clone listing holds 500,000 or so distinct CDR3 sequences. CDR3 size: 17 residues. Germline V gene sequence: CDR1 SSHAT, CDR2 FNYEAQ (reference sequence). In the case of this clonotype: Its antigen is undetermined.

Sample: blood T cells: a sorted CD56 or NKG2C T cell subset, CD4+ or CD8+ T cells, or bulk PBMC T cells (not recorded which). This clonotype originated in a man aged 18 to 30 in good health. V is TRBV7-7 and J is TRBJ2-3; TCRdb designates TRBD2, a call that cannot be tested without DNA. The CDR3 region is CASSPEAAGGLSDTQYF. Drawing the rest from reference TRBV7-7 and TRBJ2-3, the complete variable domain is GAGVSQSPRYKVTKRGQDVTLRCDPISSHATLYWYQQALGQGPEFLTYFNYEAQPDKSGLPSDRFSAERPEGSISTLTIQRTEQRDSAMYRCASSPEAAGGLSDTQYFGPGTRLTVL.